The 8 T cell receptor beta chains given below trace back to one sample, sequenced in a study of T cells in Graves' hyperthyroidism and ophthalmopathy. RNA transcripts gave rise to amplified TCR beta CDR3 regions. Initially, a first-round RT-PCR of the TCR CDR3 employed the HTBI primer set. One entry per CDR3 protein results from TCRdb running MiXCR on the multiplex PCR reads. The sample yields approximately 510,000 distinct CDR3 sequences, under 25% seen once. The sample consisted of blood. These TCRs come from a man aged 18 to 29 with Graves' hyperthyroidism.

J is TRBJ2-5 and V is TRBV12-3 or TRBV12-4, with 11 bases matching TRBD1. The CDR3 length is 15 residues. V lost 1 base, J lost 11 bases, and 9 bases stayed unmatched. The CDR3 region has the DNA TGTGCCAGCAGTTTAGGGACAGGGGGCCAAGAGAGGCAGTACTTC. Residues: CASSLGTGGQERQYF.

Ten or more counts support this clonotype. The chain employs TRBV9 and TRBJ1-1; TRBD1 matches at 12 bases. V was pared by 3 bases and J by 4 bases, with 4 bases of the junction left unmatched. The CDR3 is 15 residues long. CDR1 and CDR2 from the germline V gene are SGDLS and YYNGEE. CDR3 sequence: CASSGDRGLVTEAFF. The CDR3, as DNA: TGTGCCAGCAGCGGGGACAGGGGGCTAGTCACTGAAGCTTTCTTT.

This clonotype has at least ten counts. This sequence joins TRBV6-1 and TRBJ2-7; 9 bases agree with TRBD1. Germline V gene sequence: CDR1 MNHNS, CDR2 SASEGT. The CDR3 consists of 15 residues. Losses at the gene ends were 6 bases for V and 3 bases for J; bases not matched to a gene: 9. In DNA form, the CDR3 reads TGTGCCAGCAGCCCACCGGGACAGGGTGGCTACGAGCAGTACTTC. This translates into CASSPPGQGGYEQYF.

The chain links TRBV7-8 to TRBJ2-5, with a tentative D call TRBD2 (5 bases). V was shortened by 6 bases and J by 1 base, with 15 bases between the two germline ends. Per the germline V gene, CDR1 is SGHVS and CDR2 is FQNEAQ. This CDR3 region has 15 residues. The CDR3 reads CASRQRVAFQETQYF. The CDR3 DNA follows: TGTGCCAGCAGACAGAGGGTAGCGTTCCAAGAGACCCAGTACTTC.

The V and J genes are TRBV6-2 or TRBV6-3 and TRBJ2-7, with 11 bases aligning to TRBD2. Germline CDR1 is MNHEY and CDR2 is SVGEGT. The CDR3 totals 17 residues. V trimming: 6 bases; J trimming: 4 bases; junction bases outside the gene matches: 14. The CDR3 region has the DNA TGTGCCAGCAGCTACCCCTCCGGGACTAGCGGACTATACGAGCAGTACTTC. It specifies CASSYPSGTSGLYEQYF.

On this clonotype: This may be a read error: a much more frequent sequence differs by one nucleotide. This chain joins TRBV12-3 or TRBV12-4 and TRBJ1-2, with D hard to call. This CDR3 spans 13 amino acids. Trimming shortened V by 1 base and J by 7 bases, and 10 bases separated the two germline ends. CDR3 nucleotide sequence: TGTGCCAGCAGTTTAGTTGGCTCGAGTGGCTACACCTTC. Translating gives CASSLVGSSGYTF.

This clonotype showed up many times. This chain connects TRBV19 to TRBJ1-1; possible D gene TRBD1, 6 bases. This CDR3 is built from 15 residues. Per germline, CDR1 LNHDA and CDR2 SQIVND (reference sequence). The V gene lost 5 bases and the J gene lost 2 bases, with 15 bases spanning the gap. CDR3 sequence reads: CASSPPQGLNTEAFF. In DNA, the CDR3 is TGTGCCAGTAGTCCCCCACAGGGCTTAAACACTGAAGCTTTCTTT. Filled out from reference TRBV19 and TRBJ1-1, the complete variable domain reads DGGITQSPKYLFRKEGQNVTLSCEQNLNHDAMYWYRQDPGQGLRLIYYSQIVNDFQKGDIAEGYSVSREKKESFPLTVTSAQKNPTAFYLCASSPPQGLNTEAFFGQGTRLTVV.

Ten or more counts support this clonotype. The genes are TRBV4-1 and TRBJ1-6, with 9 positions matching TRBD1. CDR1 is MGHRA and CDR2 is YSYEKL in the germline V gene. V was pared by 5 bases and J by 12 bases, with 8 bases of the junction left unmatched. The CDR3 spans 14 residues. The CDR3 is CASSEGTGILPLHF. The CDR3 DNA reads TGCGCCAGCAGCGAAGGGACAGGGATTCTACCCCTCCACTTT.